The 7 T cell receptor beta chains listed next were all sequenced from one sample in a study of cytomegalovirus exposure and HLA in healthy donors. 60 Vbeta and 13 Jbeta primers were used in PCR. Here immunoSEQ multiplex PCR was the method, and the copy in TCRdb shows in-frame clones only, minus some. The sample lists about 130,000 clones, about 64% occurring once. Sequencing was carried out using PBMCs. These receptor sequences come from a woman in her 40s in good health and CMV-seronegative.

This clone occurred a few times. The rearrangement joins TRBV28 to TRBJ2-4; 8 bases align to TRBD2. Germline V gene lookup returns CDR1 MDHEN and CDR2 SYDVKM. Unmatched junction bases numbered 7, after V lost 6 bases and J lost 3 bases. CDR3 length equals 15 residues. CDR3 amino acids: CASSWDREGKNIQYF. CDR3 nucleotides: TGTGCCAGCAGCTGGGATCGGGAGGGCAAAAACATTCAGTACTTC.

This clone appeared a few times. The genes are TRBV30 and TRBJ2-2; TRBD1 aligns across 8 bases. CDR1 is GTSNPN and CDR2 is SVGIG in the germline V gene (reference sequence). The CDR3 length is 15 residues. V lost 1 base, J lost 4 bases, and 5 bases stayed unmatched. The DNA of the CDR3 is TGTGCCTGGAGTGATCAGGGGGCGCCCACCGGGGAGCTGTTTTTT. Amino acids: CAWSDQGAPTGELFF.

V gene TRBV7-6 combines with J gene TRBJ2-1, with a tentative D call TRBD2 (5 bases). The V end was cut by 5 bases, the J end by 5 bases, with 22 bases between. CDR1 SGHVS and CDR2 FNYEAQ come from the germline V gene. This CDR3 comprises 17 residues. CDR3 sequence: CASSPRLAGSTNNEQFF. The CDR3 nucleotides read TGTGCCAGCAGCCCCCGGCTCGCGGGTTCTACTAACAATGAGCAGTTCTTC. Full variable domain (outside the CDR3, taken from reference TRBV7-6 and TRBJ2-1): GAGVSQSPRYKVTKRGQDVALRCDPISGHVSLYWYRQALGQGPEFLTYFNYEAQQDKSGLPNDRFSAERPEGSISTLTIQRTEQRDSAMYRCASSPRLAGSTNNEQFFGPGTRLTVL.

J is TRBJ1-3 and V is TRBV30, with D possibly matching TRBD1 (6 bases). The CDR3 length is 14 residues. V lost 7 bases and J lost 5, with 18 bases in between. Germline CDR1 is GTSNPN and CDR2 is SVGIG (reference sequence). CDR3 DNA: TGTGCCTTACTCACAGGGAACGGACGAAACACCATATATTTT. Encoded protein: CALLTGNGRNTIYF.

The CDR3 DNA sequence: TGCGCCAGCAGTGATTCTACGTTAGGACAGCAAGAGACCCAGTACTTC. Residues: CASSDSTLGQQETQYF. The chain has TRBV10-1 and TRBJ2-5, with a possible D match to TRBD1 (6 bases). Trimming cost V 3 bases and J 2 bases, with 16 bases left between them. CDR1 and CDR2 from the germline V gene are WNHNN and SYGVQD (reference sequence). The CDR3 extends over 16 amino acids.

The V gene is TRBV7-9, the J gene TRBJ1-2, with no clear D. The germline V and J ends were trimmed by 5 bases and 3 bases, with 7 bases remaining between them. The germline V gene has CDR1 SEHNR and CDR2 FQNEAQ (reference sequence). This CDR3 has 12 residues. The CDR3 region has the DNA TGTGCCAGCAGCCCCGTTGACTATGGCTACACCTTC. Translation: CASSPVDYGYTF.

The chain has TRBV6-6 and TRBJ1-1; 9 bases match TRBD1. The CDR3 runs to 14 residues. Germline-derived CDR1 and CDR2 are MNHNY and SVGAGI (reference sequence). Losses at the gene ends were 2 bases for V and 8 bases for J; bases not matched to a gene: 6. CDR3 nucleotide sequence: TGTGCCAGCAGTTACCAAGACAGGGGGATAGAAGCTTTCTTT. It is translated as CASSYQDRGIEAFF.